Shown below are 5 T cell receptor beta chains from a single sample sequenced in a study of graft-versus-host responses after intestinal transplantation. Here immunoSEQ multiplex PCR was the method, and the copy in TCRdb shows in-frame clones only, minus some. Of tens of thousands of clones in the sample, over 90% are singletons; the top ten hold approximately 1.5%. Their antigens remain unidentified. This material consisted of unstimulated CD8+ T cells sorted from spleen or lymph node cells, taken before transplant. Every receptor here comes from a human donor who was the organ donor for an intestinal transplant.

This clone was detected only once. The rearrangement uses TRBV27 and TRBJ2-5; the D is unclear. The CDR3 is 13 amino acids. The germline V and J ends were trimmed by 4 bases and 7 bases, with 13 bases remaining between them. In germline, CDR1 is MNHEY, CDR2 SMNVEV (reference sequence). CDR3 bases: TGTGCCAGCAGTTACAGTCCCCTCGGGACCCAGTACTTC. Its translation is CASSYSPLGTQYF.

The chain links TRBV19 to TRBJ2-7; D perhaps matches TRBD2 (5 bases). CDR3 length: 13 residues. V was clipped by 1 base and J by 5 bases, with 9 bases between them. CDR1 is LNHDA and CDR2 is SQIVND in the germline V gene (reference sequence). The CDR3 here is CASSIGSGNEQYF. DNA of the CDR3: TGTGCCAGTAGTATAGGGTCGGGGAACGAGCAGTACTTC.

The count of this clone is one. V usage is TRBV4-3 and J usage is TRBJ2-1; possibly TRBD2 for D (6 bases). The CDR3 has 16 amino acids. Germline assignment: CDR1 LGHNA and CDR2 YSLEER. V lost 4 bases and J 5 bases, leaving 18 bases between the germline ends. The CDR3 DNA follows: TGCGCCAGCAGCCGGACACTAGCAGAGGCTGACAATGAGCAGTTCTTC. Amino acid sequence: CASSRTLAEADNEQFF.

The genes are TRBV6-5 and TRBJ2-5, with 8 nucleotides matching TRBD1. The CDR3 contains 15 residues. V trimming: 2 bases; J trimming: 1 base; junction bases outside the gene matches: 3. CDR1 is MNHEY, CDR2 SVGAGI, per germline. The CDR3 protein is CASSYTGGTQETQYF. The CDR3, as DNA: TGTGCCAGCAGTTACACAGGGGGTACCCAAGAGACCCAGTACTTC.

The chain employs TRBV5-8 and TRBJ1-1; a possible D gene is TRBD1 (6 bases). V lost 1 base to trimming and J lost 4 bases, with 17 bases between them. CDR1 is SGHTS, CDR2 YDEGEE, per germline. The CDR3 totals 16 residues. The CDR3 protein is CASSLTLIQGRTEAFF. The CDR3 DNA sequence: TGTGCCAGCAGCTTGACCCTTATTCAGGGGCGCACTGAAGCTTTCTTT.